This entry features one T cell receptor beta chain sequence. Antigen: not known. The entry originates in a study of T cell responses to AZD1222 COVID-19 vaccine. TCRdb's copy holds only in-frame clones and misses some; the assay was immunoSEQ multiplex PCR. The sample lists around 99,000 clones; under 95% were seen once. Germline trimming cut 6 bases from V and 6 bases from J; bases unmatched to any gene: 9. This CDR3 contains 14 residues. From germline, CDR1 is LNHDA and CDR2 SQIVND (reference sequence). Whole-study results and caveats: Just 5 to 7 people given AZD1222 tested seropositive at baseline.

The rearrangement uses TRBV19 and TRBJ1-2; 8 bases map to TRBD1. The sequence derives from an adult in good health. Sequenced here: peripheral blood, sampled on day 0 of AZD1222 vaccination. Here the CDR3 reads CASSRTGLPNGYTF. In DNA, the CDR3 is TGTGCCAGTAGCCGGACAGGGCTTCCCAATGGCTACACCTTC. Filled out from reference TRBV19 and TRBJ1-2, the complete variable domain reads DGGITQSPKYLFRKEGQNVTLSCEQNLNHDAMYWYRQDPGQGLRLIYYSQIVNDFQKGDIAEGYSVSREKKESFPLTVTSAQKNPTAFYLCASSRTGLPNGYTFGSGTRLTVV.